The present T cell receptor (beta chain) was sequenced within a study of blood T cell repertoires in COVID-19. Study overall: T cells, B-cell-depleted T cells, or PBMCs supplied cDNA or gDNA.

The method was immunoSEQ multiplex PCR; TCRdb's version includes in-frame clones alone and lacks a portion of them. The table shows some 300,000 clones, with roughly 91% occurring only once. Trimming pared 2 bases from V and 9 bases from J, leaving 7 bases between. Germline assignment: CDR1 GTSNPN and CDR2 SVGIG (reference sequence). The CDR3 contains 10 residues. The source is a woman aged 55-75 years in a cohort exposed to, infected with or recovered from COVID-19 (not recorded which). This rearrangement joins TRBV30 to TRBJ1-2; D not certain. Sequencing was performed on PBMCs or T cells enriched from blood (not recorded which). The CDR3: CAWSSIRYTF. For the CDR3, the DNA is TGTGCCTGGAGTTCTATTCGCTACACCTTC.